This record concerns one T cell receptor (beta chain) sequence. In the original analysis: Amplification of reference gene primers provided the estimated nucleated cell counts. Only in-frame clones appear in the TCRdb table, and some are missing; sequencing was by immunoSEQ multiplex PCR. That table furnishes V, J and clone size, whereas the DNA furnished D and trimming. This table holds 200,000 to 250,000 clones, more than 75% found once. The data were obtained in a study of blood T cell repertoires in COVID-19. Background on the study: The samples span acute and convalescent COVID-19 from the United States, Italy and Spain. In each case, the material was cDNA or gDNA derived from T cells, B-cell-depleted T cells, or PBMCs.

V lost 3 bases to trimming and J lost 5 bases; unmatched junction nucleotides: 5. This CDR3 spans 13 amino acids. CDR1 is SGHRS, CDR2 YFSETQ, per germline. Sequencing was carried out using peripheral blood. The TCR sequence derives from a human donor in a cohort sampled during active COVID-19. The rearrangement joins TRBV5-1 to TRBJ2-7; TRBD1 agrees at 7 bases. The CDR3 protein is CASSSRQGDEQYF. The CDR3 region has the DNA TGCGCCAGCAGCTCGCGGCAGGGGGACGAGCAGTACTTC.